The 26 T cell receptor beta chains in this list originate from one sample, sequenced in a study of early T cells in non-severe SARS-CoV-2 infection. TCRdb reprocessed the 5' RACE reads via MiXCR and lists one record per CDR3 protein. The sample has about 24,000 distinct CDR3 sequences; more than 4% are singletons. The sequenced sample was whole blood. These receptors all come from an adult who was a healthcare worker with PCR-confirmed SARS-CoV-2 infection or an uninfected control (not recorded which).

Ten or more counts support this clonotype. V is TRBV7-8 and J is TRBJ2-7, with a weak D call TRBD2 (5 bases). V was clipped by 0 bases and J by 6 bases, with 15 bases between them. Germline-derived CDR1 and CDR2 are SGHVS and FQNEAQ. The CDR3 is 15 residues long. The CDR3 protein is CASSLAFGVVGEQYF. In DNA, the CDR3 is TGTGCCAGCAGCTTAGCGTTCGGGGTAGTGGGCGAGCAGTACTTC.

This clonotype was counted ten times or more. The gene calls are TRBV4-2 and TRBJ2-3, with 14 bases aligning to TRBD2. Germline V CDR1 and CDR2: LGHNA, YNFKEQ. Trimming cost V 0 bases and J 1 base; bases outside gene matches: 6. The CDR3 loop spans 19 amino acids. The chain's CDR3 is CASSQESGTSGGRTDTQYF. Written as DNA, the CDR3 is TGTGCCAGCAGCCAAGAGTCGGGGACTAGCGGGGGACGCACAGATACGCAGTATTTT.

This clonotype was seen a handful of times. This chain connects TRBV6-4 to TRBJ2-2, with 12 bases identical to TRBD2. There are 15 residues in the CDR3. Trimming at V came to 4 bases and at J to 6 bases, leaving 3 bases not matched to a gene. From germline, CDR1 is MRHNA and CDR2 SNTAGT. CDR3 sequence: CASSGGLAGSGELFF. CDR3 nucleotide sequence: TGTGCCAGCAGTGGAGGACTAGCGGGATCCGGGGAGCTGTTTTTT.

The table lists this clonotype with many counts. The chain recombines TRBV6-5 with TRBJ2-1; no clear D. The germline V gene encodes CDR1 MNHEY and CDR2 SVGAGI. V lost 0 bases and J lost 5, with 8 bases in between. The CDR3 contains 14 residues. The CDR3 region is CASSYSRLDNEQFF. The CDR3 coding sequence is TGTGCCAGCAGTTACTCGAGGTTAGACAATGAGCAGTTCTTC.

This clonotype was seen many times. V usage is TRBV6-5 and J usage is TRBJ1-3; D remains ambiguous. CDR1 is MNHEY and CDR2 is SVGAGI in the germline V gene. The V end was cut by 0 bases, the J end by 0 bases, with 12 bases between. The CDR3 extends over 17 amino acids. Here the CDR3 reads CASSYSSHLSSGNTIYF. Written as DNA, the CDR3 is TGTGCCAGCAGTTACTCTTCCCACCTGAGCTCTGGAAACACCATATATTTT.

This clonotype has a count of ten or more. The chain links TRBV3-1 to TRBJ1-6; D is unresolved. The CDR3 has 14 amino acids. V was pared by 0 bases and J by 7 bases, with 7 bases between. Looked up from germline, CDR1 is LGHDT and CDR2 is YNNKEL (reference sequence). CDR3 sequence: CASSQDLGNSPLHF. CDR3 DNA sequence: TGTGCCAGCAGCCAAGATCTGGGGAATTCACCCCTCCACTTT.

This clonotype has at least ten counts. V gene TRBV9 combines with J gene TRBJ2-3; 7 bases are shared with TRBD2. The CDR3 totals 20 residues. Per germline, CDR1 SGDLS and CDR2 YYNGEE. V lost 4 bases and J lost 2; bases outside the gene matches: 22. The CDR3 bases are TGTGCCAGCAGCTCTCAAAGCCTCCCCATAGCGGGCCGTAACACAGATACGCAGTATTTT. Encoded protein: CASSSQSLPIAGRNTDTQYF.

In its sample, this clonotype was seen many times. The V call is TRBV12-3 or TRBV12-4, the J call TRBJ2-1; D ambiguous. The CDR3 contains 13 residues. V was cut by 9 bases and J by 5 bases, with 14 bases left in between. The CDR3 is CASRRNMDNEQFF. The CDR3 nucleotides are TGTGCCAGTAGGCGGAATATGGACAATGAGCAGTTCTTC.

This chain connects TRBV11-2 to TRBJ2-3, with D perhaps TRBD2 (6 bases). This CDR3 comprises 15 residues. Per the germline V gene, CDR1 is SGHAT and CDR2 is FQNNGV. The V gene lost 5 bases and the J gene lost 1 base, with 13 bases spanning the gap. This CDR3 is CASSPLAGRTDTQYF. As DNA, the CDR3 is TGTGCCAGCAGCCCATTGGCGGGACGCACAGATACGCAGTATTTT.

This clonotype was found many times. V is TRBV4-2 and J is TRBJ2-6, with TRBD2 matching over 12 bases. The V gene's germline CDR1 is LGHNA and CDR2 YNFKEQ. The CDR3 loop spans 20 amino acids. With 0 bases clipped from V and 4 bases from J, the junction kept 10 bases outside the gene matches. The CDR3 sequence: CASSQDRLAGGPKGANVLTF. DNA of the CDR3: TGTGCCAGCAGCCAAGATCGGCTAGCGGGGGGGCCGAAAGGGGCCAACGTCCTGACTTTC.

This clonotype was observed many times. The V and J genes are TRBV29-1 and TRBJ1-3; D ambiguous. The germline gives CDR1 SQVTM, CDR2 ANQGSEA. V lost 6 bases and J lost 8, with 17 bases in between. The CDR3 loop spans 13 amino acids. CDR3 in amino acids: CSVSKGSVDTIYF. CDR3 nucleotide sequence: TGCAGCGTGTCGAAGGGCTCGGTGGACACCATATATTTT.

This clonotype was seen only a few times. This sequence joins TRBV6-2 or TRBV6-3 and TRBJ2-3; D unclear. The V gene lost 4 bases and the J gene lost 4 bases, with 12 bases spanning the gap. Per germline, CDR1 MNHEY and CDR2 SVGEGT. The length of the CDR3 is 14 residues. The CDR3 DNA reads TGTGCCAGCAGTTCCTACGTTTTGGCAGATACGCAGTATTTT. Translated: CASSSYVLADTQYF.

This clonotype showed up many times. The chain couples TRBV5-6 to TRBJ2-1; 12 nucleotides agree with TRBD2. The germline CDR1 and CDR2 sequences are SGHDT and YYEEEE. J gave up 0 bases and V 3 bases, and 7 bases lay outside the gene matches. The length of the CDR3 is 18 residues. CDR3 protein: CASSSWGLAGSSYNEQFF. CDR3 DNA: TGTGCCAGCAGCTCATGGGGACTAGCGGGTAGCTCCTACAATGAGCAGTTCTTC.

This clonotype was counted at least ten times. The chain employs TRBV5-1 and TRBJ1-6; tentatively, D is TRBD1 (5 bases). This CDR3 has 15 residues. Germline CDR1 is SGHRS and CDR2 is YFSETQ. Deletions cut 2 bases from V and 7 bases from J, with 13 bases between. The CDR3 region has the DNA TGCGCCAGCAGCTTCGTAGGGGCTACGAATTCACCCCTCCACTTT. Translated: CASSFVGATNSPLHF.

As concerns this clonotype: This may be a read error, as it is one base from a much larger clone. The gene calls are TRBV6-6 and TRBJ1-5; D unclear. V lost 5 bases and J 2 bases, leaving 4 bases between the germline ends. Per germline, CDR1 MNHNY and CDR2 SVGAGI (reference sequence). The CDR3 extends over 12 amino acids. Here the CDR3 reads CASSTGNQPQHF. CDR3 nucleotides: TGTGCCAGCAGTACGGGCAATCAGCCCCAGCATTTT.

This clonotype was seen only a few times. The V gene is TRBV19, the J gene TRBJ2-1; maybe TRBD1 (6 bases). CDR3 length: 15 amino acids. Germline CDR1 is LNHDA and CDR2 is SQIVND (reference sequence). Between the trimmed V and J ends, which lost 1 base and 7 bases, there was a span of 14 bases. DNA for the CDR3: TGTGCCAGTAGTATAGCAGGGGCGGCGTGGAATGAGCAGTTCTTC. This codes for CASSIAGAAWNEQFF.

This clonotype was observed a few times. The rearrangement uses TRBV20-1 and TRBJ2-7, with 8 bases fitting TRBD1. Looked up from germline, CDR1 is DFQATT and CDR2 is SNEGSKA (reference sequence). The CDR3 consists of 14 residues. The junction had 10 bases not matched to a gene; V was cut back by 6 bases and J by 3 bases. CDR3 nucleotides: TGCAGTGCCAATACCGGGACAGGTCGCTACGAGCAGTACTTC. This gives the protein CSANTGTGRYEQYF.

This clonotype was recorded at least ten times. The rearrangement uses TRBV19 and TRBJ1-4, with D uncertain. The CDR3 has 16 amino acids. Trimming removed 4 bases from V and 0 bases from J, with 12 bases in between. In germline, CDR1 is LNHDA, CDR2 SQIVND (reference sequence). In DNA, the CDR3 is TGTGCCAGTAGTAAAGCTCGGATTGCAACTAATGAAAAACTGTTTTTT. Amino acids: CASSKARIATNEKLFF. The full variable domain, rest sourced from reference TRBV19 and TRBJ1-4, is DGGITQSPKYLFRKEGQNVTLSCEQNLNHDAMYWYRQDPGQGLRLIYYSQIVNDFQKGDIAEGYSVSREKKESFPLTVTSAQKNPTAFYLCASSKARIATNEKLFFGSGTQLSVL.

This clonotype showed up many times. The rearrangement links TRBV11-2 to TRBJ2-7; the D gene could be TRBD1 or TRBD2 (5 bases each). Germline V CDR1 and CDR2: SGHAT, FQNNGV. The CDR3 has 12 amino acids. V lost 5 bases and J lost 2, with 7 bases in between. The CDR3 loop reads CASSQGAYEQYF. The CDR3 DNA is TGTGCCAGCAGCCAGGGAGCCTACGAGCAGTACTTC.

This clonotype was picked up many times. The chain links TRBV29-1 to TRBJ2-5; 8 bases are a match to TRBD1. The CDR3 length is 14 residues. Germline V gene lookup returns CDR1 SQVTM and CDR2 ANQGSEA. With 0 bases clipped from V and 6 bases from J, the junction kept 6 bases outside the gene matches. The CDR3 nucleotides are TGCAGCGTTGAAGATCGGACAGGGTTGAAGACCCAGTACTTC. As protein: CSVEDRTGLKTQYF.

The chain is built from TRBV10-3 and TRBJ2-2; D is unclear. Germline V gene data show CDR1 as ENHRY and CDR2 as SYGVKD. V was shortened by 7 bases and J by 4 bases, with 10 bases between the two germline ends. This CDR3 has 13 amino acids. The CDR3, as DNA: TGTGCCATCACACCAGAGAGCACCGGGGAGCTGTTTTTT. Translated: CAITPESTGELFF.

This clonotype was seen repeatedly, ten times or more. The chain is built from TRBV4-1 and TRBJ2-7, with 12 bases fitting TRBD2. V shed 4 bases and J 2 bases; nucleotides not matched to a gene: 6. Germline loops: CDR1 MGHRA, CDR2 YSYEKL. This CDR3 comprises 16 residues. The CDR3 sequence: CASSRSGLAGTYEQYF. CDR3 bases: TGCGCCAGCAGCCGCAGCGGACTAGCGGGGACCTACGAGCAGTACTTC.

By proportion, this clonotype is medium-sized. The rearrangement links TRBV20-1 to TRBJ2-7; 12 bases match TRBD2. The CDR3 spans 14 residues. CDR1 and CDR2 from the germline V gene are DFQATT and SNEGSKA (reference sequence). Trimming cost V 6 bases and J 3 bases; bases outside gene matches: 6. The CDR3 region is CSARTSGTYYEQYF. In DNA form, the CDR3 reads TGCAGTGCAAGGACTAGCGGGACCTACTACGAGCAGTACTTC.

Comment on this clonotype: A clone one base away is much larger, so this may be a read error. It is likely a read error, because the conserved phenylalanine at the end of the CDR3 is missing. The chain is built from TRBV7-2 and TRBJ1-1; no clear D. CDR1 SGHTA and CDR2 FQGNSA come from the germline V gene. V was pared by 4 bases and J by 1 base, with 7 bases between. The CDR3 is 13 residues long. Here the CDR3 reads CASSSRPNTEAFS. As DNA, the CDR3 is TGTGCCAGCAGCTCCCGACCGAACACTGAAGCTTTCTCT.

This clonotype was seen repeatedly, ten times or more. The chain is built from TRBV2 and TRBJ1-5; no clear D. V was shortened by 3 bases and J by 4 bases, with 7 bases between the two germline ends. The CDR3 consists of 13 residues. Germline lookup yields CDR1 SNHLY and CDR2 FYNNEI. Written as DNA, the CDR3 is TGTGCCAGCAGTGATCTTGGGAATCAGCCCCAGCATTTT. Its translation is CASSDLGNQPQHF.

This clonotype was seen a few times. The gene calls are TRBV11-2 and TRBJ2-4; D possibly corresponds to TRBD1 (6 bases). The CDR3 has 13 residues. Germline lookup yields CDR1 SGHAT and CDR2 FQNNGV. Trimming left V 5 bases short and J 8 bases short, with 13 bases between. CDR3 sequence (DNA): TGTGCCAGCAGCCCGGACAGAGGGGACATTCAGTACTTC. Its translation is CASSPDRGDIQYF.